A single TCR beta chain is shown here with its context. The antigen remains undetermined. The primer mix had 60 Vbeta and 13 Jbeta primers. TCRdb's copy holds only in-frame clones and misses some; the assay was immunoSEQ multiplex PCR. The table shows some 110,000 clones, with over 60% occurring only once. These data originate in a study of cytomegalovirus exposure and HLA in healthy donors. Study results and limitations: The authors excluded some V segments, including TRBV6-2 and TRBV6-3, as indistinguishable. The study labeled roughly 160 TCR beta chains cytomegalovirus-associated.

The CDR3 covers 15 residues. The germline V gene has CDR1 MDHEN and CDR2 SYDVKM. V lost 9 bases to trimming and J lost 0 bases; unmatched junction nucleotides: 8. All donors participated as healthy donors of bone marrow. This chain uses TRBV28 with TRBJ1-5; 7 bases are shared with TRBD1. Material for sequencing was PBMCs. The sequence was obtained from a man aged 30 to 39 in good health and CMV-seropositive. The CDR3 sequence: CASIQGGYSNQPQHF. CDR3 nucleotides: TGTGCCAGTATCCAGGGGGGTTATAGCAATCAGCCCCAGCATTTT. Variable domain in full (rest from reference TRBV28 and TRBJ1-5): DVKVTQSSRYLVKRTGEKVFLECVQDMDHENMFWYRQDPGLGLRLIYFSYDVKMKEKGDIPEGYSVSREKKERFSLILESASTNQTSMYLCASIQGGYSNQPQHFGDGTRLSIL.